One TCR beta chain is described in this entry. No antigen is known for it. Per-base quality was not reported, and no clone a single base away is much larger than it. This sample was taken from a study of blood T cell repertoires in COVID-19 (dated by TCRdb to 2019 to 2021). Study-wide context: The collaborator samples originated in the United States, Italy and Spain and spanned the acute and convalescent phases of COVID-19. The material from the prospective study consisted of cDNA or gDNA derived from T cells, B-cell-depleted T cells, or PBMCs. The dataset comprised deeply sampled blood TCRbeta repertoires from subjects exposed to, actively infected with, or recovered from COVID-19. The repertoires were released in a freely available public database intended as a resource for research on the immune response to SARS-CoV-2. Samples were obtained from the ongoing ImmuneRACE study (first 160 participants) and from 1,000 to 1,500 subjects provided by 6 global collaborators. A de-identified subject ID, COVID-19 status, age in years and sex were almost always included in the sample metadata. Where HLA class I and class II types were available, the types were taken from metadata supplied by the sample provider, not from assay-based typing. The paper as a whole reports these results and caveats: The amount of clinical and demographic metadata varied by source and participant and was provided uncurated.

CDR1 and CDR2 (MNHEY, SVGAGI) derive from the germline V gene. V and J are trimmed by 6 bases and 7 bases, and the gene matches miss 5 bases of the junction. The CDR3 holds 12 amino acids from the cysteine to the phenylalanine. Of all the DNA, just the CDR3 is kept, 36 bases in frame from base 1. TCRbeta CDR3 regions were amplified from genomic DNA by means of the immunoSEQ Assay, a bias-controlled multiplex PCR. The authors' analysis ran thus. The number of nucleated cells in each sample was estimated from the amplification of reference gene primers within the assay. To quantify the absolute abundance of each unique TCRbeta CDR3 rearrangement, sequence reads were collapsed and filtered. For each sample, productive Simpson clonality was calculated as the square root of Simpson's diversity index over productive rearrangements. TCRdb took this table from immuneACCESS and kept in-frame rearrangements with V and J called. Such tables lack part of the clones; where checked against another copy, unresolved V genes explain under half of the gap, and the rest is unexplained. The V and J calls and the clone size are those of that table, but D and trimming were determined from the DNA. A total of 100,000 to 150,000 clones appear in this sample, about 89% of them only once. The top ten hold over 10% of the sample.

In Seattle, one collaborating source enrolled patients while the infection was active and tracked those patients longitudinally over the course of disease. Collaborating institutions collected whole blood in K2EDTA tubes following their own protocols. Collaborator samples were shipped for TCRbeta analysis as frozen whole blood, isolated PBMCs, or DNA extracted from either sample type. The sequenced sample consisted of peripheral blood. The V and J segments used are TRBV6-5 and TRBJ1-1; the junction holds 7 bases that match TRBD1. The receptor was derived from a woman in her sixties or seventies with COVID-19, enrolled during active disease. The nucleotide sequence reads TGTGCCAGCAGGGGACAGTTACTTGAAGCTTTCTTT. The resulting protein is CASRGQLLEAFF.